Sequencing of this T cell receptor (beta chain) was carried out in a study of CXCR3-negative and CXCR3-positive naive CD8 T cells. General study points: CXCR3-positive naive cells had TRB CDR3s that were more hydrophobic than CXCR3-negative naive cells had.

CDR1 and CDR2 (germline): SGHDN, FVKESK. The CDR3 contains 13 residues. Remarks on this clonotype: The target antigen is unknown.

5' RACE that incorporated UMI labels was used to prepare the TRB cDNA libraries. TCRdb reprocessed the 5' RACE reads, with one entry per CDR3 protein and no DNA. The sample has more than 50,000 distinct CDR3 sequences, and its top ten clones hold 1.5%. The sequence was obtained from a human donor in good health. Some clones in this sample may be carry-over from other donors' samples. This rearrangement joins TRBV14 to TRBJ1-1. Sequences were obtained from naive CXCR3- CD8+ T cells from blood. Subset noted: CD45RO-CCR7+CD27+CD95- naive CD8+ T cells lacking CXCR3 (TNR3-). This CDR3 is CASSQYLNTEAFF.